This T cell receptor beta chain was sequenced during a study of cytotoxic CD8 clonotypes in ibrutinib-treated CLL. Study details: Treatment had run for a median around eleven months, range 6 to 36, when response samples were taken.

Produced via immunoSEQ multiplex PCR; TCRdb's table is partial and in-frame only. The data show fewer than 400,000 clones, 67% seen once. Study-wide results and caveats: Clonality at baseline surpassed age-matched healthy donors and tracked circulating CD8+ T-cell counts. Clonality climbed at ibrutinib response, then dropped toward baseline at progression. Among the clonotypes, public ones were uncommon and contracted or held stable on treatment.

The junction had 5 bases not matched to a gene; V was cut back by 0 bases and J by 4 bases. Germline lookup yields CDR1 LNHNV and CDR2 YYDKDF (reference sequence). The CDR3 length is 15 residues. This clone was found a few times. Its target is not known. The input for sequencing was PBMCs, taken after 36 months of ibrutinib treatment. The sequence was collected from a human donor with chronic lymphocytic leukemia. The chain recombines TRBV15 with TRBJ2-5; the match to TRBD1 covers 7 bases. Written as DNA, the CDR3 is TGTGCCACCAGCAGAGACTCAGGGGGTCTAGAGACCCAGTACTTC. Its translation is CATSRDSGGLETQYF.